This T cell receptor beta chain originates from a study of yellow fever vaccine responses in identical twins. Using its own MiXCR run on the RT-PCR reads, TCRdb lists one record per CDR3 protein. This sample has about 19,000 distinct CDR3 sequences; around 72% occur once, and the top ten carry about 2.5%. Trimming took off 0 bases at V and 8 bases at J, with 11 bases between the two ends. The CDR3 is 14 amino acids. Per germline, CDR1 MNHEY and CDR2 SMNVEV (reference sequence). The material was T cells from blood (PBMCs), unsorted or a sorted subset (not recorded which), obtained before or after yellow fever vaccination (not recorded which). The chain carries TRBV27 and TRBJ1-3; no clear D gene. The receptor was derived from a woman younger than 35 who received the yellow fever vaccine. CDR3 bases: TGTGCCAGCAGTTTATCGTCCTCGAGAGACACCATATATTTT. It yields the protein CASSLSSSRDTIYF.